The 3 T cell receptor beta chains below come from one sample, sequenced in a study of shared clonotypes between healthy human individuals. The repertoire was sequenced with immunoSEQ multiplex PCR; TCRdb's copy has only in-frame clones and lacks some. The table has over 2 million clones, approximately 94% seen once; the top ten hold roughly 1%. Naive-designated CD8 cells lacked CD45RO, were positively enriched for CCR7, and omitted terminally differentiated effector memory CD45RA+ cells. Sequencing was done on a sample of naive CD8+ T cells sorted from blood. These receptors were taken from a man aged 18 to 30 in good health.

The CDR3 loop is CASSLWGGQSTDTQYF. The DNA of the CDR3 is TGTGCCAGCAGCCTATGGGGGGGCCAAAGCACAGATACGCAGTATTTT. This rearrangement joins TRBV7-8 to TRBJ2-3, with D perhaps matching TRBD2 (7 bases). In germline, CDR1 is SGHVS, CDR2 FQNEAQ. This CDR3 has 16 amino acids. V lost 5 bases and J 0 bases, leaving 15 bases between the germline ends.

The chain recombines TRBV4-3 with TRBJ2-7, with TRBD1 identical over 9 bases. The CDR3 sequence is 15 residues long. Germline-derived CDR1 and CDR2 are LGHNA and YSLEER. After removal of 4 bases from V and 7 bases from J, the junction contained 11 bases not matched to a gene. CDR3 sequence reads: CASSPGQGPPYEQYF. CDR3 nucleotide sequence: TGCGCCAGCAGCCCCGGACAGGGGCCACCATATGAGCAGTACTTC.

V is TRBV9 and J is TRBJ1-1; weak D call: TRBD1 (6 bases). V lost 3 bases to trimming and J lost 10 bases, with 13 bases between them. The CDR3 runs to 12 residues. Germline CDR1 and CDR2: SGDLS and YYNGEE. In nucleotides, the CDR3 is TGTGCCAGCAGCGGATCAGGGGACGGAGCTTTCTTT. Amino acid sequence: CASSGSGDGAFF.